One and the same sample provided the 29 T cell receptor beta chains below, sequenced in a study of T cells expressing NK-cell markers. From the 5' RACE reads, TCRdb lists one entry per CDR3 protein and no DNA. This repertoire includes about 260,000 distinct CDR3 sequences. Sequenced: blood T cells: a sorted CD56 or NKG2C T cell subset, CD4+ or CD8+ T cells, or bulk PBMC T cells (not recorded which). These receptors came from a man in his late teens or twenties in good health.

The chain employs TRBV5-1 and TRBJ1-2. Germline V gene lookup returns CDR1 SGHRS and CDR2 YFSETQ. The CDR3 contains 16 residues. CDR3 sequence: CASSLGQMMAPYGYTF. The entire variable domain, with the rest obtained from reference TRBV5-1 and TRBJ1-2, is as follows: KAGVTQTPRYLIKTRGQQVTLSCSPISGHRSVSWYQQTPGQGLQFLFEYFSETQRNKGNFPGRFSGRQFSNSRSEMNVSTLELGDSALYLCASSLGQMMAPYGYTFGSGTRLTVV.

The chain recombines TRBV20-1 with TRBJ2-1; lacking DNA, the TRBD1 call made by TCRdb goes unchecked. CDR1 and CDR2 (germline): DFQATT, SNEGSKA (reference sequence). This CDR3 is built from 13 residues. CDR3 sequence reads: CSALIDRDHEQFF.

This chain joins TRBV12-3 or TRBV12-4 and TRBJ2-7; TCRdb designates TRBD2, a call that cannot be tested without DNA. This CDR3 comprises 13 residues. The CDR3 reads CASSLGGSPKQYF.

The chain joins TRBV5-1 to TRBJ2-4; TCRdb lists TRBD1, though no DNA is available to test this call. Germline CDR1 reads SGHRS; CDR2 reads YFSETQ. The CDR3 contains 14 residues. The CDR3 spells CASSSDRAKNIQYF. Together with reference TRBV5-1 and TRBJ2-4, the CDR3 gives the full variable domain: KAGVTQTPRYLIKTRGQQVTLSCSPISGHRSVSWYQQTPGQGLQFLFEYFSETQRNKGNFPGRFSGRQFSNSRSEMNVSTLELGDSALYLCASSSDRAKNIQYFGAGTRLSVL.

This sequence joins TRBV29-1 and TRBJ2-1; TCRdb's D call of TRBD2 is untestable without DNA. Germline CDR1 SQVTM, CDR2 ANQGSEA. This CDR3 is built from 13 residues. The CDR3 here is CSGGLAGGNEQFF.

The genes are TRBV24-1 and TRBJ1-1; lacking DNA, the TRBD1 call made by TCRdb goes unchecked. The CDR3 covers 17 residues. Germline assignment: CDR1 KGHDR and CDR2 SFDVKD. CDR3 residues: CATSDLDRLRPNTEAFF.

CDR3 protein: CASSSRKGVYEQYF. This rearrangement joins TRBV7-6 to TRBJ2-7; the TCRdb D gene call, TRBD2, has no DNA to confirm it. Germline V gives CDR1 SGHVS, CDR2 FNYEAQ. The CDR3 covers 14 residues.

The V and J genes are TRBV19 and TRBJ1-6; TCRdb's D call of TRBD1 is untestable without DNA. Looked up from germline, CDR1 is LNHDA and CDR2 is SQIVND (reference sequence). There are 14 residues in the CDR3. The CDR3 is CASSKPGTNSPLHF.

V usage is TRBV20-1 and J usage is TRBJ1-3; the TCRdb D gene call, TRBD1, has no DNA to confirm it. Germline-derived CDR1 and CDR2 are DFQATT and SNEGSKA (reference sequence). The CDR3 runs to 15 residues. The CDR3 spells CSAKTRGHSGNTIYF.

V gene TRBV29-1 combines with J gene TRBJ2-1; the TRBD2 assignment by TCRdb is unverifiable without DNA. CDR3 size: 17 residues. The germline V gene encodes CDR1 SQVTM and CDR2 ANQGSEA. CDR3 sequence reads: CSVPARIRAGSYNEQFF.

This CDR3 reads CATSDPRGGVLETQYF. The rearrangement joins TRBV24-1 to TRBJ2-5; the TRBD1 assignment by TCRdb is unverifiable without DNA. CDR1 is KGHDR, CDR2 SFDVKD, per germline. CDR3 length: 16 residues.

This rearrangement joins TRBV29-1 to TRBJ2-2; TCRdb lists TRBD2, though no DNA is available to test this call. Germline V gives CDR1 SQVTM, CDR2 ANQGSEA. The length of the CDR3 is 14 residues. Here the CDR3 reads CSVERTGGPGELFF.

The J gene is TRBJ1-1, the V gene TRBV6-2 or TRBV6-3; the TCRdb call, TRBD1, lacks DNA for checking. This CDR3 contains 12 residues. Germline CDR1 and CDR2: MNHEY and SVGEGT. CDR3 residues: CASSYFAREAFF.

V and J are TRBV6-1 and TRBJ2-5; the TCRdb D gene call, TRBD1, has no DNA to confirm it. CDR3 length: 15 residues. Germline CDR1 is MNHNS and CDR2 is SASEGT. CDR3 loop: CASSEDRGIQETQYF.

CDR3 sequence reads: CASSIPFGETQYF. The gene calls are TRBV19 and TRBJ2-5. The CDR3 runs to 13 residues. Per the germline V gene, CDR1 is LNHDA and CDR2 is SQIVND (reference sequence).

The chain employs TRBV9 and TRBJ2-5; TCRdb's assignment of TRBD1 cannot be checked, as there is no DNA. CDR3 length: 14 residues. Per germline, CDR1 SGDLS and CDR2 YYNGEE. CDR3 amino acids: CASSVTASSEAQYF.

This chain connects TRBV29-1 to TRBJ2-4; TCRdb reports TRBD1, a call that lacks DNA to check it against. Germline values: CDR1 SQVTM, CDR2 ANQGSEA. CDR3 length: 15 residues. CDR3 loop: CSVEKHGTGFGFQYF. The full variable domain, its missing parts supplied by reference TRBV29-1 and TRBJ2-4, is SAVISQKPSRDICQRGTSLTIQCQVDSQVTMMFWYRQQPGQSLTLIATANQGSEATYESGFVIDKFPISRPNLTFSTLTVSNMSPEDSSIYLCSVEKHGTGFGFQYFGAGTRLSVL.

The CDR3 sequence: CASSQDRGRNTEAFF. The chain recombines TRBV4-1 with TRBJ1-1; without DNA, the TCRdb call of TRBD1 cannot be checked. Germline CDR1 MGHRA, CDR2 YSYEKL. The CDR3 runs 15 residues.

The chain carries TRBV12-3 or TRBV12-4 and TRBJ1-5; TCRdb indicates TRBD1, and absent DNA this call remains unverified. The CDR3 covers 14 residues. The CDR3 sequence is CASRGWGGNQPQHF.

The chain recombines TRBV5-4 with TRBJ2-3; TCRdb indicates TRBD2, and absent DNA this call remains unverified. The CDR3 is 16 amino acids. CDR1 SGHNT and CDR2 YYREEE come from the germline V gene (reference sequence). The CDR3 sequence is CASSSQTSGRADTQYF.

The chain employs TRBV14 and TRBJ2-1; no DNA is available, so the TRBD1 call from TCRdb remains unchecked. The germline gives CDR1 SGHDN, CDR2 FVKESK. This CDR3 is 16 amino acids long. The chain's CDR3 is CASSTRRGFSYNEQFF.

This rearrangement joins TRBV5-4 to TRBJ2-5. The CDR3 is made up of 13 amino acids. The germline gives CDR1 SGHNT, CDR2 YYREEE (reference sequence). CDR3 residues: CASSTRIQETQYF.

V is TRBV10-3 and J is TRBJ1-2; checking the TCRdb D call of TRBD1 is not possible without DNA. This CDR3 contains 12 residues. Germline CDR1 ENHRY, CDR2 SYGVKD. This CDR3 reads CAVHRDNYGYTF.

This chain uses TRBV3-1 with TRBJ1-1; the D call of TRBD1 rests on TCRdb alone, since no DNA is present to check it. CDR3 length equals 14 residues. The germline V gene has CDR1 LGHDT and CDR2 YNNKEL (reference sequence). The CDR3 loop reads CASSHLQGNTEAFF. Using reference TRBV3-1 and TRBJ1-1 for the parts outside the CDR3, the full variable domain is DTAVSQTPKYLVTQMGNDKSIKCEQNLGHDTMYWYKQDSKKFLKIMFSYNNKELIINETVPNRFSPKSPDKAHLNLHINSLELGDSAVYFCASSHLQGNTEAFFGQGTRLTVV.

The chain is built from TRBV6-5 and TRBJ2-3; with no DNA, the TCRdb D assignment of TRBD1 cannot be verified. CDR1 and CDR2 from the germline V gene are MNHEY and SVGAGI. CDR3 length: 17 residues. The CDR3 reads CASSSRGSKRPTDTQYF.

V and J are TRBV12-3 or TRBV12-4 and TRBJ1-5. The CDR3 is 14 amino acids. CDR3 amino acids: CASSPTSNYQPQHF.

CDR3 residues: CASNGGYRTDTQYF. V gene TRBV19 combines with J gene TRBJ2-3; TCRdb's assignment of TRBD2 cannot be checked, as there is no DNA. Germline V gene lookup returns CDR1 LNHDA and CDR2 SQIVND (reference sequence). The CDR3 covers 14 residues.

The chain links TRBV5-4 to TRBJ2-7; TCRdb gives TRBD1 as the D gene, but with no DNA this cannot be confirmed. Germline V gene lookup returns CDR1 SGHNT and CDR2 YYREEE (reference sequence). The CDR3 runs 15 residues. CDR3 region: CASSSRDSHSYEQYF.

The chain employs TRBV7-9 and TRBJ1-1; TCRdb's D call, TRBD1, is unchecked because there is no DNA. CDR1 and CDR2 (germline): SEHNR, FQNEAQ (reference sequence). The CDR3 has 15 residues. The CDR3 sequence is CASSFIRGMNTEAFF.